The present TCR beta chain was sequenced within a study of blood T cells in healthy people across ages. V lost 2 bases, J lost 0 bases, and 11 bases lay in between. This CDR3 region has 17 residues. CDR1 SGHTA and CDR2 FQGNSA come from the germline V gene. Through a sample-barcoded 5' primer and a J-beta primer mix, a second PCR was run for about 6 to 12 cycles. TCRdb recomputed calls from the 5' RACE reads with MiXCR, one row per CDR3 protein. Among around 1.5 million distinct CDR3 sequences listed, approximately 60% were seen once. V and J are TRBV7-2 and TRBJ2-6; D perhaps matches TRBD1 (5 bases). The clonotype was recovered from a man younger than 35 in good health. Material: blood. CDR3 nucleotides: TGTGCCAGCAGCTTAAAGGCCAGGGACTCTGGGGCCAACGTCCTGACTTTC. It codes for CASSLKARDSGANVLTF. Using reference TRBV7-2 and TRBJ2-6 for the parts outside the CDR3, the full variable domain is GAGVSQSPSNKVTEKGKDVELRCDPISGHTALYWYRQSLGQGLEFLIYFQGNSAPDKSGLPSDRFSAERTGGSVSTLTIQRTQQEDSAVYLCASSLKARDSGANVLTFGAGSRLTVL.